What follows are 23 T cell receptor beta chains derived from one specimen sequenced in a study of technical replicates of blood from a handful of donors. The method was immunoSEQ multiplex PCR; TCRdb's version includes in-frame clones alone and lacks a portion of them. Seen here are 80,000 to 100,000 clones, nearly 97% observed once, and the top ten hold over 0.2%. Input material: T cells isolated from PBMCs. These receptors all come from a human donor in good health.

The chain uses TRBV19 and TRBJ2-1; 7 bases align to TRBD1. V gave up 7 bases and J gave up 10 bases; unmatched junction bases: 1. This CDR3 has 10 residues. Germline V gene lookup returns CDR1 LNHDA and CDR2 SQIVND (reference sequence). The CDR3 nucleotides read TGTGCCAGTAAGGGGGCCGAGCAGTTCTTC. Protein: CASKGAEQFF.

V and J are TRBV25-1 and TRBJ1-2; 8 bases fit TRBD1. CDR3 length equals 14 residues. Unmatched junction bases numbered 8, after V lost 4 bases and J lost 7 bases. CDR1 is MGHDK, CDR2 SYGVNS, per germline. The CDR3 sequence is CASSVDDRGRGYTF. DNA of the CDR3: TGTGCCAGCAGTGTAGATGACAGGGGCCGTGGCTACACCTTC.

This sequence joins TRBV27 and TRBJ1-5; no clear D gene. The V and J ends lost 1 base and 1 base respectively, with 8 bases between them. There are 15 residues in the CDR3. Germline CDR1 MNHEY, CDR2 SMNVEV (reference sequence). In nucleotides, the CDR3 is TGTGCCAGCAGTTTATTGGCCAGGAGCAATCAGCCCCAGCATTTT. The encoded protein is CASSLLARSNQPQHF.

The gene calls are TRBV19 and TRBJ1-1, with 7 bases matching TRBD1. Germline CDR1 and CDR2: LNHDA and SQIVND (reference sequence). Trimming at V came to 5 bases and at J to 6 bases, leaving 6 bases not matched to a gene. The CDR3 covers 13 residues. The CDR3 reads CASSATGTPEAFF. CDR3 nucleotides: TGTGCCAGTAGTGCGACAGGGACCCCTGAAGCTTTCTTT.

CDR3 DNA: TGTGCCACAGCCTGGGCAGATAACACTGAAGCTTTCTTT. Encoded protein: CATAWADNTEAFF. This chain connects TRBV10-3 to TRBJ1-1; D not resolved. V shed 10 bases and J shed 2 bases, with 14 bases lying between them. Per germline, CDR1 ENHRY and CDR2 SYGVKD. This CDR3 is built from 13 residues.

The rearrangement joins TRBV28 to TRBJ2-7; possible D gene TRBD1, 5 bases. The CDR3 totals 14 residues. Germline V gives CDR1 MDHEN, CDR2 SYDVKM. Trimming removed 2 bases at V and 2 bases at J, with 10 bases between. In DNA, the CDR3 is TGTGCCAGCAGTTTAAAGACAGCTCCCTACGAGCAGTACTTC. Translated: CASSLKTAPYEQYF.

This sequence joins TRBV6-1 and TRBJ2-3, with TRBD2 matching 12 bases. CDR1 is MNHNS and CDR2 is SASEGT in the germline V gene. Germline trimming cut 2 bases from V and 1 base from J; bases unmatched to any gene: 1. This CDR3 contains 16 residues. CDR3 amino acids: CASSELAGGRTDTQYF. The CDR3 DNA reads TGTGCCAGCAGTGAACTAGCGGGGGGGCGCACAGATACGCAGTATTTT.

The chain has TRBV11-2 and TRBJ1-6, with 7 bases that match TRBD1. Germline V gene lookup returns CDR1 SGHAT and CDR2 FQNNGV. The CDR3 is made up of 16 amino acids. The J segment lost 9 bases and the V segment lost 4 bases, leaving 12 bases of the junction unmatched. The DNA of the CDR3 is TGTGCCAGCAGCTCACCAAGACAGGGTGATTTTTCACCCCTCCACTTT. This codes for CASSSPRQGDFSPLHF.

This clone was picked up one time. V gene TRBV19 combines with J gene TRBJ1-2; TRBD1 might be the D (5 bases). This CDR3 is built from 12 residues. V was clipped by 3 bases and J by 6 bases, with 8 bases between them. Germline V CDR1 and CDR2: LNHDA, SQIVND (reference sequence). CDR3 protein: CASSIRRDGYTF. The CDR3 DNA is TGTGCCAGTAGTATCCGCAGGGATGGCTACACCTTC.

The chain links TRBV6-6 to TRBJ1-1; D unclear. The CDR3 is 13 amino acids. Germline V lookup: CDR1 MNHNY, CDR2 SVGAGI (reference sequence). The germline V and J ends were trimmed by 3 bases and 4 bases, with 9 bases remaining between them. The CDR3 loop is CASSYRSSTEAFF. Here the CDR3 DNA reads TGTGCCAGCAGTTATCGGTCTTCCACTGAAGCTTTCTTT.

The gene calls are TRBV28 and TRBJ2-4; 8 nucleotides agree with TRBD2. Germline V CDR1 and CDR2: MDHEN, SYDVKM. The CDR3 loop spans 15 amino acids. Trimming at V came to 2 bases and at J to 1 base, leaving 1 base not matched to a gene. For the CDR3, the DNA is TGTGCCAGCAGTTTAGCGGGAGGCGCCAAAAACATTCAGTACTTC. Amino acids: CASSLAGGAKNIQYF.

The CDR3 is CASRPRTGYQETQYF. The DNA of the CDR3 is TGCGCCAGCAGACCCCGGACAGGGTACCAAGAGACCCAGTACTTC. The chain has TRBV5-1 and TRBJ2-5; 8 bases map to TRBD1. The length of the CDR3 is 15 residues. Trimming took 5 bases from V and 0 from J; bases not matched to a gene: 6. CDR1 and CDR2 (germline): SGHRS, YFSETQ.

The V call is TRBV4-2, the J call TRBJ2-3; unclear D gene. Germline V gene sequence: CDR1 LGHNA, CDR2 YNFKEQ. Trimming left V 0 bases short and J 5 bases short, with 6 bases between. This CDR3 is built from 13 residues. In DNA form, the CDR3 reads TGTGCCAGCAGCCAAGATCCAGAAGATACGCAGTATTTT. This codes for CASSQDPEDTQYF.

V and J are TRBV27 and TRBJ2-1; TRBD2 might be the D (5 bases). Trimming left V 6 bases short and J 9 bases short, with 12 bases between. Per germline, CDR1 MNHEY and CDR2 SMNVEV (reference sequence). CDR3 length: 12 amino acids. The CDR3 coding sequence is TGTGCCAGCAGCTTCTCCAGCGGTGAGCAGTTCTTC. Its protein product is CASSFSSGEQFF.

The chain carries TRBV9 and TRBJ1-1, with 7 bases matching TRBD1. This CDR3 has 17 amino acids. Germline values: CDR1 SGDLS, CDR2 YYNGEE. The junction had 16 bases not matched to a gene; V was cut back by 7 bases and J by 1 base. This CDR3 reads CASSDHGTRTGNTEAFF. Written as DNA, the CDR3 is TGTGCCAGCTCCGATCACGGGACCAGGACAGGGAACACTGAAGCTTTCTTT.

This clone showed up just once. V gene TRBV7-2 combines with J gene TRBJ1-1; no definite D call. In germline, CDR1 is SGHTA, CDR2 FQGNSA. The CDR3 loop spans 14 amino acids. The germline V and J ends were trimmed by 0 bases and 5 bases, with 10 bases remaining between them. CDR3 protein: CASSLAVWETEAFF. The CDR3 bases are TGTGCCAGCAGCTTAGCGGTTTGGGAGACTGAAGCTTTCTTT.

The chain has TRBV5-1 and TRBJ1-2; 10 bases align to TRBD1. Germline lookup yields CDR1 SGHRS and CDR2 YFSETQ. J was trimmed by 4 bases and V by 2 bases; bases with no gene match: 5. The CDR3 has 15 amino acids. DNA for the CDR3: TGCGCCAGCAGCTTACGGACAGGGGGGGGCTATGGCTACACCTTC. It yields the protein CASSLRTGGGYGYTF. Filled out from reference TRBV5-1 and TRBJ1-2, the complete variable domain reads KAGVTQTPRYLIKTRGQQVTLSCSPISGHRSVSWYQQTPGQGLQFLFEYFSETQRNKGNFPGRFSGRQFSNSRSEMNVSTLELGDSALYLCASSLRTGGGYGYTFGSGTRLTVV.

The V gene is TRBV21-1, the J gene TRBJ2-1; the table calls TRBD2, which could not be checked here. TRBV21-1 is marked as a pseudogene. This CDR3 has 16 residues. The CDR3 protein is CASPKPETKSCNEQFF. The CDR3 bases are TGTGCCAGCCCCAAACCCGAGACTAAAAGCTGCAATGAGCAGTTCTTC.

The chain joins TRBV4-1 to TRBJ2-2, with TRBD1 identical over 7 bases. Germline V gene lookup returns CDR1 MGHRA and CDR2 YSYEKL. CDR3 length: 20 residues. The J segment lost 0 bases and the V segment lost 4 bases, leaving 17 bases of the junction unmatched. The CDR3 loop is CASSLSWGQRQRPNTGELFF. CDR3 nucleotides: TGCGCCAGCAGCCTAAGCTGGGGACAGCGGCAGAGACCGAACACCGGGGAGCTGTTTTTT.

This clone was observed once. The CDR3 spells CASSFTRAELRNTGELFF. The CDR3 DNA follows: TGTGCCAGCAGCTTCACTCGAGCGGAATTACGGAACACCGGGGAGCTGTTTTTT. The chain couples TRBV7-9 to TRBJ2-2; D is perhaps TRBD2 (5 bases). The germline CDR1 and CDR2 sequences are SEHNR and FQNEAQ (reference sequence). Deletions cut 3 bases from V and 1 base from J, with 18 bases between. The CDR3 runs to 18 residues.

This chain uses TRBV5-4 with TRBJ1-4; D is undetermined. V dropped 4 bases and J dropped 8 bases, with 15 bases sitting between them. This CDR3 is 14 amino acids long. CDR1 and CDR2 from the germline V gene are SGHNT and YYREEE (reference sequence). The DNA for the CDR3 is TGTGCCAGCAGCCCGGACTACGGTAGGGAAAAACTGTTTTTT. Amino acid sequence: CASSPDYGREKLFF.

The chain joins TRBV9 to TRBJ2-3, with a tentative D call TRBD1 (5 bases). Per the germline V gene, CDR1 is SGDLS and CDR2 is YYNGEE. With 4 bases removed from V and 5 bases from J, the gap between germline ends came to 17 bases. The CDR3 runs to 15 residues. CDR3 nucleotides: TGTGCCAGCAGCATAAGTACTTCCCAGGGAGATACGCAGTATTTT. Amino acid sequence: CASSISTSQGDTQYF.

The J gene is TRBJ1-3, the V gene TRBV28; D gene uncertain. Trimming shortened V by 8 bases and J by 1 base, and 3 bases separated the two germline ends. The CDR3 is made up of 11 amino acids. Germline lookup yields CDR1 MDHEN and CDR2 SYDVKM. The CDR3 protein is CASVSGNTIYF. In DNA, the CDR3 is TGTGCCAGCGTATCTGGAAACACCATATATTTT.